These 8 T cell receptor beta chains were all obtained from the same sample, sequenced in a study of vaccination and CD4 T cells after COVID-19. The antigens of these receptors remain unknown. Indicated treatment: roughly nine-day PBMC culture with coronavirus spike peptide pools or control peptides (ViraFEST assay). Collection of the unexposed donor's CD4+ T cells took place before the COVID-19 pandemic (2011-2018). Cultured CD4+ T cells had their DNA profiled by the Oncomine TCR Beta short-read assay. The authors extracted genomic DNA from cultured CD4+ T cells. TCRdb itself ran the PCR reads through MiXCR, one entry per CDR3 protein. Of roughly 9,500 distinct CDR3 sequences detected, about 35% appear once; the ten largest clones hold 25% to 35%. The sample taken for sequencing was CD4+ T cells from blood, cultured in vitro. These receptors all stem from a human donor in good health.

In this sample, this clonotype turned up a few times. The chain is built from TRBV27 and TRBJ2-7, with D perhaps TRBD2 (6 bases). This CDR3 has 15 residues. Germline assignment: CDR1 MNHEY and CDR2 SMNVEV (reference sequence). V lost 5 bases, J lost 4 bases, and 18 bases lay in between. Written as DNA, the CDR3 is TGTGCCAGCAGTCTCCTGCTAGGCAGCGGGTACGAGCAGTACTTC. Translation gives CASSLLLGSGYEQYF.

A few counts support this clonotype. The chain has TRBV20-1 and TRBJ1-3, with 9 bases aligning to TRBD1. The CDR3 has 14 residues. The V gene's germline CDR1 is DFQATT and CDR2 SNEGSKA (reference sequence). V was pared by 5 bases and J by 8 bases, with 10 bases of the junction left unmatched. This CDR3 is CSAPQGASRHTIYF. The CDR3 region has the DNA TGCAGTGCTCCACAGGGGGCTAGTCGACACACCATATATTTT.

The chain links TRBV27 to TRBJ2-3; no firm D call. The CDR3 has 11 amino acids. Trimming took 3 bases from V and 8 from J, leaving 6 bases between them. Per the germline V gene, CDR1 is MNHEY and CDR2 is SMNVEV (reference sequence). The CDR3 reads CASSFGGTQYF. As DNA, the CDR3 is TGTGCCAGCAGTTTCGGTGGTACGCAGTATTTT.

The V and J genes are TRBV29-1 and TRBJ2-7; 12 nucleotides match TRBD1. From germline, CDR1 is SQVTM and CDR2 ANQGSEA. There are 15 residues in the CDR3. J lost 7 bases, V lost 7 bases, and 14 bases had no gene match. The CDR3 DNA follows: TGCAGCGCCACCCCGCCGGGACAGGGGGCAAAGGAGCAGTACTTC. Amino acids: CSATPPGQGAKEQYF.

The chain combines TRBV2 with TRBJ2-5, with TRBD2 identical over 7 bases. Germline V lookup: CDR1 SNHLY, CDR2 FYNNEI. The CDR3 contains 15 residues. V was clipped by 4 bases and J by 0 bases; unmatched bases: 5. DNA for the CDR3: TGTGCCAGCAGTGTGGGAGGGGCCCACCAAGAGACCCAGTACTTC. The encoded protein is CASSVGGAHQETQYF.

This clonotype is medium-sized. V usage is TRBV7-2 and J usage is TRBJ1-5; a weak D match, TRBD1 (5 bases). V lost 2 bases and J lost 10, with 18 bases in between. In germline, CDR1 is SGHTA, CDR2 FQGNSA. The CDR3 sequence is 15 residues long. For the CDR3, the DNA is TGTGCCAGCAGCTTAATCTCAGGGAGAGTCGACCCCCAGCATTTT. Its translation is CASSLISGRVDPQHF.

This clonotype has only one observation. The chain links TRBV20-1 to TRBJ1-5; 7 bases align to TRBD1. The CDR3 has 15 residues. After removal of 0 bases from V and 5 bases from J, the junction contained 7 bases not matched to a gene. Germline CDR1 DFQATT, CDR2 SNEGSKA (reference sequence). As DNA, the CDR3 is TGCAGTGCTAGAGATTGGGGACAGTTCTATCAGCCCCAGCATTTT. Translating it yields CSARDWGQFYQPQHF.

This chain links TRBV28 with TRBJ1-5; D gene ambiguous. Per the germline V gene, CDR1 is MDHEN and CDR2 is SYDVKM. Trimming shortened V by 5 bases and J by 6 bases, and 8 bases separated the two germline ends. This CDR3 is built from 12 residues. The CDR3 protein is CASSIVGQPQHF. CDR3 coding DNA: TGTGCCAGCAGTATCGTAGGTCAGCCCCAGCATTTT.